The TCR beta chain described here comes from a study of regulatory T cells in long-lasting Graves disease. At the level of the study: Persistent Graves' disease denoted over 5 years of antithyroid drugs plus positive TSH receptor antibodies. Study results and limitations: Accuracy could have been hurt by small sample size. Persistent disease preferred TRBV28, TRBJ1-2 and TRBJ2-5; new disease, TRBV20-1 and TRBJ2-1.

Construction of TCR beta libraries relied on iRepertoire HTBI primers and on Arm-PCR targeting CDR3 regions. TCRdb fed the multiplex PCR reads into MiXCR, producing one record per CDR3 protein. Of roughly 400,000 distinct CDR3 sequences in the sample, less than 25% were seen once. V gave up 4 bases and J gave up 5 bases; unmatched junction bases: 5. Per germline, CDR1 SQVTM and CDR2 ANQGSEA. The CDR3 covers 13 residues. Time point noted: persistent/refractory GD, antithyroid drugs over 5 years with positive TRAb. The TCR library was made from RNA that had been extracted from PBMCs in TRIzol. This clonotype was found a few times. No antigen is known for it.

This chain joins TRBV29-1 and TRBJ1-5; 7 nucleotides line up with TRBD1. This material consisted of peripheral blood mononuclear cells (PBMCs), taken when the disease was refractory, from a patient treated with antithyroid drugs. The sequence derives from a female donor with Graves disease. In DNA, the CDR3 is TGCAGCGTTGCAACAGGGGTGGATCAGCCCCAGCATTTT. Its translation: CSVATGVDQPQHF.